This TCR beta chain originates from a study of cytomegalovirus exposure and HLA in healthy donors. This clone was recorded a few times. Primers included in the PCR were 60 Vbeta and 13 Jbeta primers. TCRdb's copy holds only in-frame clones and misses some; the assay was immunoSEQ multiplex PCR. The table has nearly 200,000 clones, roughly three quarters seen once. This sequence originates from a male donor in good health and CMV-seropositive. Sequenced: PBMCs.

The CDR3 sequence: CASSAKQYNEQFF. The CDR3 DNA is TGTGCCAGCAGTGCCAAACAGTACAATGAGCAGTTCTTC. The V gene is TRBV2, the J gene TRBJ2-1; D unclear. There are 13 residues in the CDR3. From germline, CDR1 is SNHLY and CDR2 FYNNEI. V lost 4 bases, J lost 4 bases, and 8 bases lay in between.